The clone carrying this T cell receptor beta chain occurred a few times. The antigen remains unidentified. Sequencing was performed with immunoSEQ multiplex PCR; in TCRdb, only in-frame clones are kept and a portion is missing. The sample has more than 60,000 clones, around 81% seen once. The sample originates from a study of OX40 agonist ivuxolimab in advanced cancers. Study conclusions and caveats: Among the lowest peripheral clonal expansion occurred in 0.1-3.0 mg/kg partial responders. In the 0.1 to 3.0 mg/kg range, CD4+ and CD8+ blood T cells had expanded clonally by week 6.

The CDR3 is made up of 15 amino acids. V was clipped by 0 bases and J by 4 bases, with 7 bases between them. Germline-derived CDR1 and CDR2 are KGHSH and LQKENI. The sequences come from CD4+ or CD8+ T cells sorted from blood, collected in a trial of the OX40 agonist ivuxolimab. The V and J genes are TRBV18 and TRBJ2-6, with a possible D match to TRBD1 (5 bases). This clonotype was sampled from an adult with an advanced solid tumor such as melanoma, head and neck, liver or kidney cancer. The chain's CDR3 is CASSPPQGGANVLTF. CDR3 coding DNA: TGTGCCAGCTCACCACCGCAGGGAGGGGCCAACGTCCTGACTTTC.